This TCR beta chain derives from a study of shared clonotypes between healthy human individuals. The assay was immunoSEQ multiplex PCR, and TCRdb's table has in-frame clones only and misses some. The data contain more than 2 million clones, 95% of them singletons. The sequencing input was naive CD4+ T cells sorted from blood. Stated subset: CD45RA+ positively selected. This receptor was taken from a man aged 18 to 29 in good health.

The DNA of the CDR3 is TGTGCCAGCAGTTGGGGCGGAGCGGGCACCGGGGAGCTGTTTTTT. As protein: CASSWGGAGTGELFF. This chain joins TRBV28 and TRBJ2-2; the D gene is possibly TRBD2 (6 bases). Per the germline V gene, CDR1 is MDHEN and CDR2 is SYDVKM. V shed 4 bases and J shed 4 bases, with 13 bases lying between them. The CDR3 totals 15 residues.